The 24 T cell receptor beta chains below all came from one sample that was sequenced in a study of technical replicates of blood from a few donors. The repertoire was sequenced with immunoSEQ multiplex PCR; TCRdb's copy has only in-frame clones and lacks some. The top ten hold approximately 0.15% of the sample, which has about 84,000 clones, nearly 98% seen once. Sequenced input: T cells isolated from PBMCs. Receptor source: a human donor in good health.

The J gene is TRBJ1-1, the V gene TRBV5-1, with TRBD1 as a possible D gene (6 bases). V dropped 0 bases and J dropped 8 bases, with 8 bases sitting between them. Germline V gene lookup returns CDR1 SGHRS and CDR2 YFSETQ. This CDR3 region has 12 residues. The CDR3 here is CASSLEGEEAFF. CDR3 in DNA: TGCGCCAGCAGCTTGGAGGGGGAAGAAGCTTTCTTT.

V and J are TRBV11-1 and TRBJ1-2, with a weak D call TRBD1 (6 bases). CDR1 and CDR2 from the germline V gene are SGHAT and FQDESV (reference sequence). The CDR3 is 16 amino acids. Trimming left V 5 bases short and J 4 bases short, with 20 bases between. This CDR3 is CASSITGTGFVYGYTF. The CDR3 coding sequence is TGTGCCAGCAGCATAACAGGGACGGGTTTCGTCTATGGCTACACCTTC.

The chain links TRBV29-1 to TRBJ2-4, with D perhaps matching TRBD1 (6 bases). The germline V gene encodes CDR1 SQVTM and CDR2 ANQGSEA. The germline V and J ends were trimmed by 1 base and 8 bases, with 12 bases remaining between them. This CDR3 has 13 amino acids. The CDR3 protein is CSVEGTEGDIQYF. CDR3 nucleotide sequence: TGCAGCGTTGAAGGTACAGAGGGGGACATTCAGTACTTC.

The chain is built from TRBV6-5 and TRBJ1-3; D gene uncertain. V was cut by 2 bases and J by 0 bases, with 8 bases left in between. CDR3 size: 15 residues. Germline V gene lookup returns CDR1 MNHEY and CDR2 SVGAGI. The CDR3 spells CASSYGGSSGNTIYF. CDR3 bases: TGTGCCAGCAGTTACGGCGGGAGCTCTGGAAACACCATATATTTT.

This clone was picked up one time. This chain joins TRBV2 and TRBJ1-5; D is undetermined. This CDR3 contains 15 residues. The V end lost 7 bases, the J end lost 2 bases, and 15 bases lay between the germline ends. Germline V CDR1 and CDR2: SNHLY, FYNNEI. CDR3 DNA: TGTGCCAGCATGGGTGGAGGGTTGGGCAATCAGCCCCAGCATTTT. Its translation is CASMGGGLGNQPQHF.

The chain carries TRBV4-1 and TRBJ2-1; D is undetermined. V lost 0 bases to trimming and J lost 2 bases, with 14 bases between them. The CDR3 extends over 17 amino acids. Looked up from germline, CDR1 is MGHRA and CDR2 is YSYEKL. Here the CDR3 DNA reads TGCGCCAGCAGCCAAGATGGATACCGCACTACCTACAATGAGCAGTTCTTC. Translating it yields CASSQDGYRTTYNEQFF.

The genes are TRBV5-1 and TRBJ1-4; the match to TRBD1 covers 8 bases. With V trimmed by 2 bases and J by 6 bases, 3 bases remained unmatched. There are 14 residues in the CDR3. CDR1 SGHRS and CDR2 YFSETQ come from the germline V gene. CDR3 region: CASSLGQGDEKLFF. CDR3 sequence (DNA): TGCGCCAGCAGCTTAGGACAGGGTGATGAAAAACTGTTTTTT.

The rearrangement uses TRBV4-1 and TRBJ1-1; 7 bases match TRBD1. Germline lookup yields CDR1 MGHRA and CDR2 YSYEKL. V gave up 4 bases and J gave up 3 bases; unmatched junction bases: 14. The CDR3 is made up of 17 amino acids. CDR3 region: CASSRHQGGIGDTEAFF. CDR3 DNA sequence: TGCGCCAGCAGCCGGCACCAGGGGGGTATAGGGGACACTGAAGCTTTCTTT.

The rearrangement uses TRBV2 and TRBJ2-7, with D maybe TRBD2 (7 bases). Trimming took off 9 bases at V and 4 bases at J, with 16 bases between the two ends. Looked up from germline, CDR1 is SNHLY and CDR2 is FYNNEI. The CDR3 loop spans 13 amino acids. CDR3 protein: CARGGPGAYEQYF. DNA for the CDR3: TGTGCCAGGGGGGGGCCAGGGGCGTACGAGCAGTACTTC.

This chain joins TRBV27 and TRBJ1-1; no clear D. Trimming shortened V by 2 bases and J by 0 bases, and 10 bases separated the two germline ends. Germline V lookup: CDR1 MNHEY, CDR2 SMNVEV (reference sequence). The CDR3 is 15 amino acids. The CDR3 DNA follows: TGTGCCAGCAGTTTACAGAGGGTTGTGAACACTGAAGCTTTCTTT. As protein: CASSLQRVVNTEAFF.

A remark on this clone: The junction and the germline gene differ at one end; a read error may be behind it. The CDR3 is CASSPGRVQEAQYF. In DNA, the CDR3 is TGTGCCAGCTCACCGGGCAGGGTGCAAGAGGCCCAGTACTTC. The chain joins TRBV18 to TRBJ2-5; D possibly corresponds to TRBD1 (5 bases). CDR1 and CDR2 from the germline V gene are KGHSH and LQKENI. The CDR3 totals 14 residues.

The chain is built from TRBV5-1 and TRBJ2-5; TRBD2 is a possible D gene (6 bases). With 2 bases removed from V and 1 base from J, the gap between germline ends came to 12 bases. The CDR3 totals 15 residues. Germline CDR1 is SGHRS and CDR2 is YFSETQ. This CDR3 reads CASSFGVAAQETQYF. CDR3 coding DNA: TGCGCCAGCAGCTTTGGGGTAGCGGCCCAAGAGACCCAGTACTTC. Full variable domain (rest looked up from reference TRBV5-1 and TRBJ2-5): KAGVTQTPRYLIKTRGQQVTLSCSPISGHRSVSWYQQTPGQGLQFLFEYFSETQRNKGNFPGRFSGRQFSNSRSEMNVSTLELGDSALYLCASSFGVAAQETQYFGPGTRLLVL.

This rearrangement joins TRBV7-6 to TRBJ1-1; tentative D call: TRBD1 (6 bases). Germline-derived CDR1 and CDR2 are SGHVS and FNYEAQ. V was pared by 1 base and J by 3 bases, with 12 bases between. The CDR3 spans 15 residues. DNA for the CDR3: TGTGCCAGCAGCTTAGATGGGGGGGCTTACACTGAAGCTTTCTTT. It translates to CASSLDGGAYTEAFF.

The V and J genes are TRBV7-2 and TRBJ2-3, with 9 nucleotides matching TRBD2. This CDR3 contains 14 residues. J gave up 7 bases and V 4 bases, and 6 bases lay outside the gene matches. Germline V gives CDR1 SGHTA, CDR2 FQGNSA. In DNA, the CDR3 is TGTGCCAGCAGCTATAGCGGGAGTGTTTATACGCAGTATTTT. It encodes CASSYSGSVYTQYF.

The rearrangement uses TRBV9 and TRBJ2-2; the match to TRBD1 covers 7 bases. The CDR3 totals 15 residues. The V gene's germline CDR1 is SGDLS and CDR2 YYNGEE. Unmatched junction bases numbered 1, after V lost 0 bases and J lost 2 bases. CDR3 coding DNA: TGTGCCAGCAGCGTAGAGGGGGCAAACACCGGGGAGCTGTTTTTT. Translation gives CASSVEGANTGELFF.

The CDR3 sequence: CASSYGSEQYF. The CDR3 DNA reads TGTGCCAGCAGTTACGGGAGCGAGCAGTACTTC. This chain joins TRBV2 and TRBJ2-7; a weak D match, TRBD2 (6 bases). The CDR3 contains 11 residues. Trimming left V 5 bases short and J 6 bases short, with 8 bases between. From germline, CDR1 is SNHLY and CDR2 FYNNEI.

CDR3 protein: CASSVGGGGAGETQYF. The DNA of the CDR3 is TGTGCCAGCAGCGTAGGTGGCGGGGGGGCAGGAGAGACCCAGTACTTC. The rearrangement joins TRBV9 to TRBJ2-5; 9 bases match TRBD2. Germline CDR1 SGDLS, CDR2 YYNGEE. The CDR3 length is 16 residues. The ends lost 0 bases at V and 4 bases at J; junction bases unmatched: 7.

This clone was observed a single time. J is TRBJ2-7 and V is TRBV11-2; D remains ambiguous. The V end lost 3 bases, the J end lost 0 bases, and 6 bases lay between the germline ends. CDR3 size: 13 residues. Per the germline V gene, CDR1 is SGHAT and CDR2 is FQNNGV. The chain's CDR3 is CASSFTLSYEQYF. DNA for the CDR3: TGTGCCAGCAGCTTTACTCTCTCCTACGAGCAGTACTTC.

V usage is TRBV5-1 and J usage is TRBJ2-7, with 7 bases matching TRBD2. Germline V lookup: CDR1 SGHRS, CDR2 YFSETQ. The CDR3 runs 15 residues. With V trimmed by 1 base and J by 4 bases, 8 bases remained unmatched. The DNA of the CDR3 is TGCGCCAGCAGCTTGCTTGTCGGGGGGACTTACGAGCAGTACTTC. Translating gives CASSLLVGGTYEQYF. Supplemented by reference TRBV5-1 and TRBJ2-7, the full variable domain reads KAGVTQTPRYLIKTRGQQVTLSCSPISGHRSVSWYQQTPGQGLQFLFEYFSETQRNKGNFPGRFSGRQFSNSRSEMNVSTLELGDSALYLCASSLLVGGTYEQYFGPGTRLTVT.

This CDR3 is CASRGSLTGRSGANVLTF. In DNA form, the CDR3 reads TGTGCCAGCAGGGGCTCCTTGACAGGGAGATCTGGGGCCAACGTCCTGACTTTC. The chain is built from TRBV2 and TRBJ2-6; TRBD1 matches at 7 bases. Germline assignment: CDR1 SNHLY and CDR2 FYNNEI. This CDR3 region has 18 residues. V shed 6 bases, J shed 1 base, and the junction held 12 bases outside the gene matches.

The rearrangement links TRBV11-3 to TRBJ2-7; tentatively, D is TRBD1 (6 bases). Between the trimmed V and J ends, which lost 5 bases and 3 bases, there was a span of 14 bases. The CDR3 loop spans 14 amino acids. CDR1 and CDR2 from the germline V gene are SGHNT and YENEEA. CDR3 nucleotide sequence: TGTGCCAGCAGCGCAGGACAGCGCGACTACGAGCAGTACTTC. This encodes CASSAGQRDYEQYF.

This chain links TRBV4-1 with TRBJ2-3; 9 bases line up with TRBD2. CDR3 length: 15 amino acids. Germline CDR1 MGHRA, CDR2 YSYEKL. V trimming: 7 bases; J trimming: 4 bases; junction bases outside the gene matches: 9. The CDR3 reads CASTPEGLAPDTQYF. CDR3 coding DNA: TGCGCCAGCACCCCAGAGGGACTAGCCCCAGATACGCAGTATTTT.

The CDR3 nucleotides are TGTGCCAGCACTGGGGCTATGGGCTCTGGGGCCAACGTCCTGACTTTC. Amino acids: CASTGAMGSGANVLTF. The rearrangement uses TRBV11-3 and TRBJ2-6, with D possibly TRBD1 on 5 matching bases. This CDR3 contains 16 residues. Trimming took 7 bases from V and 0 from J, leaving 13 bases between them. Germline CDR1 and CDR2: SGHNT and YENEEA.

The chain employs TRBV4-1 and TRBJ2-7; maybe TRBD1 (6 bases). The V gene lost 2 bases and the J gene lost 1 base, with 12 bases spanning the gap. CDR3 length: 15 residues. Germline V lookup: CDR1 MGHRA, CDR2 YSYEKL. CDR3 sequence (DNA): TGCGCCAGCAGCCAACCCGCTGGACAGTCCTACGAGCAGTACTTC. Its translation: CASSQPAGQSYEQYF.